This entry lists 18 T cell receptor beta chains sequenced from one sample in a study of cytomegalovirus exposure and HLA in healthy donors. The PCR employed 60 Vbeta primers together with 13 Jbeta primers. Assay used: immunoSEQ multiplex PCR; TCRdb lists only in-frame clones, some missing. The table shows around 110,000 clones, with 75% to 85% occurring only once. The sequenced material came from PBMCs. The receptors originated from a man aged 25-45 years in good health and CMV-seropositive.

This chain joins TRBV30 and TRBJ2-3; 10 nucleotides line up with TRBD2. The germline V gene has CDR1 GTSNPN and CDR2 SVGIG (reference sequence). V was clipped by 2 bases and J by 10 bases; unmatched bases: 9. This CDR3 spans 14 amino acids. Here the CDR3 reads CAWSFRTSGVSQYF. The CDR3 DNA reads TGTGCCTGGAGTTTTAGGACTAGCGGTGTTTCGCAGTATTTT.

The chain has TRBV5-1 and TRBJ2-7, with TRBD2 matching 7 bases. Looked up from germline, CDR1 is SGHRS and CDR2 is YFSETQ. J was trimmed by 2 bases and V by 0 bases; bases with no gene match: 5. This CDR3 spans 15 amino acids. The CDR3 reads CASSLAISGAYEQYF. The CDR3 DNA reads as TGCGCCAGCAGCTTGGCTATAAGCGGGGCCTACGAGCAGTACTTC.

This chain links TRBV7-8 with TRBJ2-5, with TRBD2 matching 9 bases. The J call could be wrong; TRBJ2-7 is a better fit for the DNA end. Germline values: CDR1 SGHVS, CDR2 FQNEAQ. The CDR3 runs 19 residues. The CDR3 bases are TGTGCCAGCAGCTTAGACCAGATTAGCGGGAGCCCAAAATTCTACGAGCAGTACTTC. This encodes CASSLDQISGSPKFYEQYF.

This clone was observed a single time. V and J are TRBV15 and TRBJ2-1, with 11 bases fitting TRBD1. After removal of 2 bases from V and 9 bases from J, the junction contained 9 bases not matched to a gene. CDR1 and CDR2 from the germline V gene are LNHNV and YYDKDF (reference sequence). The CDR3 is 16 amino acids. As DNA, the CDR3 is TGTGCCACCAGCAGATCGGGACAGGGGGATAGGATTGAGCAGTTCTTC. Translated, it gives CATSRSGQGDRIEQFF.

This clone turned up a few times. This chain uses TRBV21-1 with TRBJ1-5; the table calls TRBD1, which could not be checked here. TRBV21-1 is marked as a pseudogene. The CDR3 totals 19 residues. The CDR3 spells CASSKGIGQGDPKGQPQHF. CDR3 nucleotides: TGTGCCAGCAGCAAAGGCATCGGACAGGGGGACCCCAAGGGTCAGCCCCAGCATTTT.

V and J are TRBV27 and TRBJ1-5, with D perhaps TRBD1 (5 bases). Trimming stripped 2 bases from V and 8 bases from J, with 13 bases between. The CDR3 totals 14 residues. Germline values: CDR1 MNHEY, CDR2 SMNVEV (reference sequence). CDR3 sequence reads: CASSLGRGGEPQHF. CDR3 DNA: TGTGCCAGCAGTTTAGGTAGGGGCGGAGAGCCCCAGCATTTT.

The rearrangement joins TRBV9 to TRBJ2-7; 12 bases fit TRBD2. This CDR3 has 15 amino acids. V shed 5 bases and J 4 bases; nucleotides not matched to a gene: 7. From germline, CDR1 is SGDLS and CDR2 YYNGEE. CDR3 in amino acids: CASSATGTSGYEQYF. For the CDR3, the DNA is TGTGCCAGCAGTGCCACCGGGACTAGCGGGTACGAGCAGTACTTC.

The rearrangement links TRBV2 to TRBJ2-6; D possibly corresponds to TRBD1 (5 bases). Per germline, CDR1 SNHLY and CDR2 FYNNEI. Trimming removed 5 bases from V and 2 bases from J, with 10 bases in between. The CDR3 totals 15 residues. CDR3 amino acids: CASSYQGTGANVLTF. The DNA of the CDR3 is TGTGCCAGCAGTTATCAGGGAACTGGGGCCAACGTCCTGACTTTC.

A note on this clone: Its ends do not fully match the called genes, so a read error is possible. The CDR3 nucleotides read TGTGCCAGTAGTATCTCTCTGACAGGGGTGAGCTCTGGGGCCAACGGCCTGACTTTC. Translated: CASSISLTGVSSGANGLTF. The genes are TRBV19 and TRBJ2-6; TRBD1 matches at 8 bases. The CDR3 runs to 19 residues. The V gene's germline CDR1 is LNHDA and CDR2 SQIVND (reference sequence). Variable domain in full (rest from reference TRBV19 and TRBJ2-6): DGGITQSPKYLFRKEGQNVTLSCEQNLNHDAMYWYRQDPGQGLRLIYYSQIVNDFQKGDIAEGYSVSREKKESFPLTVTSAQKNPTAFYLCASSISLTGVSSGANGLTFGAGSRLTVL.

This CDR3 is CASSVDFSGANVLTF. In DNA, the CDR3 is TGTGCCAGCAGTGTCGACTTCTCTGGGGCCAACGTCCTGACTTTC. This chain joins TRBV2 and TRBJ2-6; D call uncertain. The CDR3 is 15 residues long. In germline, CDR1 is SNHLY, CDR2 FYNNEI. V lost 4 bases to trimming and J lost 0 bases, with 7 bases between them.

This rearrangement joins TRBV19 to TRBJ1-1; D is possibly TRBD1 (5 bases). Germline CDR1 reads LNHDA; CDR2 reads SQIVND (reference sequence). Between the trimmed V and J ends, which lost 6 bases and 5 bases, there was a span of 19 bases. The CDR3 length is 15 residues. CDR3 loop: CASSLIRGSGTEAFF. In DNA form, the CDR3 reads TGTGCCAGTAGCCTTATCCGGGGGAGTGGTACTGAAGCTTTCTTT.

The CDR3 DNA follows: TGTGCCAGCGGTTCGGGGGGGCGCGAGCAGTACTTC. It translates to CASGSGGREQYF. The V gene is TRBV28, the J gene TRBJ2-7; 8 bases align to TRBD2. V was clipped by 8 bases and J by 6 bases; unmatched bases: 6. Per germline, CDR1 MDHEN and CDR2 SYDVKM. CDR3 size: 12 residues. Filled out from reference TRBV28 and TRBJ2-7, the complete variable domain reads DVKVTQSSRYLVKRTGEKVFLECVQDMDHENMFWYRQDPGLGLRLIYFSYDVKMKEKGDIPEGYSVSREKKERFSLILESASTNQTSMYLCASGSGGREQYFGPGTRLTVT.

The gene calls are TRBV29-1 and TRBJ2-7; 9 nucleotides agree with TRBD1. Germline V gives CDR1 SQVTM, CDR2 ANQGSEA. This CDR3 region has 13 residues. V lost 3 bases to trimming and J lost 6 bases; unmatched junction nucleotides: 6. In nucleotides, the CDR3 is TGCAGCGTTGACACCGGGACAGGGTTCGAGCAGTACTTC. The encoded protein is CSVDTGTGFEQYF.

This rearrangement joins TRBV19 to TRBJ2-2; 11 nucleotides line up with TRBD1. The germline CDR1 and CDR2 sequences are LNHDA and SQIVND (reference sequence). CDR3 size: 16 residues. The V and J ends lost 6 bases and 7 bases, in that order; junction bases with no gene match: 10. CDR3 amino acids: CASRIWTGGLFGELFF. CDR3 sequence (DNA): TGTGCCAGTAGGATATGGACAGGGGGCCTTTTCGGGGAGCTGTTTTTT.

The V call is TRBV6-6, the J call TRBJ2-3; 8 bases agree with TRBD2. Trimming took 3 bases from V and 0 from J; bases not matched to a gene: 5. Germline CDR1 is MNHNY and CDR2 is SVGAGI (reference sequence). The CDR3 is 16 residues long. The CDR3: CASSYWVAGSTDTQYF. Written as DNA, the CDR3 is TGTGCCAGCAGTTATTGGGTAGCGGGGAGCACAGATACGCAGTATTTT.

In DNA, the CDR3 is TGTGCCAGCAGCCCTCGGGACAGGGGAACCGGGGAGCTGTTTTTT. Its protein product is CASSPRDRGTGELFF. The chain couples TRBV5-6 to TRBJ2-2, with TRBD1 matching over 10 bases. The length of the CDR3 is 15 residues. Germline V gives CDR1 SGHDT, CDR2 YYEEEE. After removal of 4 bases from V and 5 bases from J, the junction contained 5 bases not matched to a gene.

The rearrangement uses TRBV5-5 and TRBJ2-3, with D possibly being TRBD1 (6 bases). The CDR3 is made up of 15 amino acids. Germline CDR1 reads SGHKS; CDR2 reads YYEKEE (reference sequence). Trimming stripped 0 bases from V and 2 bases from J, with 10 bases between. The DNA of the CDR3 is TGTGCCAGCAGCTTGGCTGGGACATCCACAGATACGCAGTATTTT. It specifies CASSLAGTSTDTQYF.

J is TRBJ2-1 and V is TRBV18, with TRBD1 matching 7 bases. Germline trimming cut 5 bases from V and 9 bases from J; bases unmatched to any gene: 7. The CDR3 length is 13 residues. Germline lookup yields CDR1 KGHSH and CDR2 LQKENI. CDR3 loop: CASSIPGQTEQFF. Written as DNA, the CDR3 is TGTGCCAGCTCAATACCGGGACAGACTGAGCAGTTCTTC.